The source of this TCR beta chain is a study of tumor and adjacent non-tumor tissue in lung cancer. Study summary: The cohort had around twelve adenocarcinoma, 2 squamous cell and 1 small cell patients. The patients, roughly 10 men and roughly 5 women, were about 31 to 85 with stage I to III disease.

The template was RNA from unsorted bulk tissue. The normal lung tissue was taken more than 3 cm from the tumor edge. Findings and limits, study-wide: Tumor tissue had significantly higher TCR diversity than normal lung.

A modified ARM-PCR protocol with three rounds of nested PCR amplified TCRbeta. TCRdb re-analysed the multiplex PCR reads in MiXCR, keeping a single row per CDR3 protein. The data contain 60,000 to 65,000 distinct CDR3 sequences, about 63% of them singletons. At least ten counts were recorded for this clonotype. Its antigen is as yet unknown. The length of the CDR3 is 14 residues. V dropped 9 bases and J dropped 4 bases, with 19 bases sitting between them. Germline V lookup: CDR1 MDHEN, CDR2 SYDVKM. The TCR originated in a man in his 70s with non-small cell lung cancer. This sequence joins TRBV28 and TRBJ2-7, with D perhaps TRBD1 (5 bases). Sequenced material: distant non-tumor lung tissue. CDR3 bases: TGTGCCAGTAGAACTTCAGGGATACTATACGAGCAGTACTTC. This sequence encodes CASRTSGILYEQYF.